The source of this TCR beta chain is a study of identical twins. The study's findings and limits: For monozygotic twins, models underestimated out-of-frame TCR alpha sharing.

This clonotype was found a few times. Its antigen is as yet unknown. The authors used template switching to add a universal primer site and gave cDNA unique molecular identifiers. TCRdb re-analysed the 5' RACE reads in MiXCR, keeping a single row per CDR3 protein. The sample carries about 520,000 distinct CDR3 sequences, less than 25% recorded once. The CDR3 extends over 15 amino acids. Trimming removed 5 bases from V and 0 bases from J, with 12 bases in between. The germline CDR1 and CDR2 sequences are SGHRS and YFSETQ. Donors uniformly comprised healthy Caucasians. These same records also appear under a second study, on T cells expressing NK-cell markers. This second study notes: These clonotypes additionally ranked first within the CD3+CD56-NKG2C+ fraction of a few donors.

The origin of this receptor is a woman aged 18-29 years in good health. The chain is built from TRBV5-1 and TRBJ1-3; the D is unclear. The sequencing sample was made of CD4+ T cells sorted from blood. In nucleotides, the CDR3 is TGCGCCAGCAGACAAGGACGGAACTCTGGAAACACCATATATTTT. Its translation is CASRQGRNSGNTIYF. Supplemented by reference TRBV5-1 and TRBJ1-3, the full variable domain reads KAGVTQTPRYLIKTRGQQVTLSCSPISGHRSVSWYQQTPGQGLQFLFEYFSETQRNKGNFPGRFSGRQFSNSRSEMNVSTLELGDSALYLCASRQGRNSGNTIYFGEGSWLTVV.